The 8 T cell receptor beta chains reported below all come from one sample, sequenced in a study of vaccination effects on CD4 cells after COVID-19. No antigen is known for these receptors. Sequencing followed a ViraFEST assay step that expanded antigen-specific CD4+ T cells with viral peptide pools. A 10-day culture period preceded the isolation of CD4+ T cells. All participants had two doses of either the BNT162b2 or mRNA-1273 vaccine. TCRdb keeps only in-frame clones here, not all; method: immunoSEQ multiplex PCR. The sample shows over 25,000 clones, approximately 70% of them seen only once. The sequences come from CD4+ T cells from PBMCs cultured with HCoV-229E spike peptides, collected after COVID-19 vaccination. These receptors all come from a human donor who received a COVID-19 vaccine.

The J gene is TRBJ1-2, the V gene TRBV19; 7 positions agree with TRBD1. The J segment lost 4 bases and the V segment lost 2 bases, leaving 7 bases of the junction unmatched. The CDR3 extends over 15 amino acids. The germline V gene has CDR1 LNHDA and CDR2 SQIVND (reference sequence). CDR3 DNA sequence: TGTGCCAGTAGTATAACAGGGGTCCCGACCTATGGCTACACCTTC. This sequence encodes CASSITGVPTYGYTF.

In this sample, this clone turned up a few times. The J gene is TRBJ2-3, the V gene TRBV11-2, with a possible D match to TRBD2 (6 bases). Germline CDR1 SGHAT, CDR2 FQNNGV. Trimming stripped 5 bases from V and 0 bases from J, with 12 bases between. The CDR3 runs 15 residues. CDR3 in DNA: TGTGCCAGCAGCCCCGGCGGGACTAGCACAGATACGCAGTATTTT. It is translated as CASSPGGTSTDTQYF. Supplemented by reference TRBV11-2 and TRBJ2-3, the full variable domain reads EAGVAQSPRYKIIEKRQSVAFWCNPISGHATLYWYQQILGQGPKLLIQFQNNGVVDDSQLPKDRFSAERLKGVDSTLKIQPAKLEDSAVYLCASSPGGTSTDTQYFGPGTRLTVL.

The chain recombines TRBV7-6 with TRBJ1-2; no reliable D call. CDR1 is SGHVS and CDR2 is FNYEAQ in the germline V gene. V lost 5 bases, J lost 0 bases, and 13 bases lay in between. The CDR3 runs to 15 residues. In nucleotides, the CDR3 is TGTGCCAGCAGCCCTGCCCCAGCAGCTAACTATGGCTACACCTTC. Protein sequence: CASSPAPAANYGYTF.

This clone has just a few counts. The chain is built from TRBV5-4 and TRBJ2-3; 7 bases match TRBD2. This CDR3 contains 16 residues. The J segment lost 2 bases and the V segment lost 1 base, leaving 7 bases of the junction unmatched. Germline lookup yields CDR1 SGHNT and CDR2 YYREEE (reference sequence). The CDR3 protein is CASSLKWGRDTDTQYF. The CDR3 DNA follows: TGTGCCAGCAGCTTGAAGTGGGGGAGGGACACAGATACGCAGTATTTT.

The chain uses TRBV6-5 and TRBJ2-2; TRBD1 aligns across 7 bases. This CDR3 is 14 amino acids long. The V segment lost 10 bases and the J segment 0 bases; nucleotides outside the gene matches: 5. CDR1 and CDR2 (germline): MNHEY, SVGAGI. The CDR3 region has the DNA TGTGCCATCATGGACAGGTCGAACACCGGGGAGCTGTTTTTT. It yields the protein CAIMDRSNTGELFF.

This clone was counted a single time. The rearrangement uses TRBV13 and TRBJ2-3; 11 bases agree with TRBD2. This CDR3 comprises 18 residues. V trimming: 1 base; J trimming: 1 base; junction bases outside the gene matches: 7. CDR1 is PRHDT and CDR2 is FYEKMQ in the germline V gene (reference sequence). In DNA form, the CDR3 reads TGTGCCAGCAGCTTAGTTAGACTAGCGGGACACGGCACAGATACGCAGTATTTT. Protein product: CASSLVRLAGHGTDTQYF.

This clone has a single count. This chain joins TRBV5-1 and TRBJ2-1; unclear D gene. The CDR3 totals 16 residues. V was cut by 4 bases and J by 8 bases, with 22 bases left in between. Germline V CDR1 and CDR2: SGHRS, YFSETQ. Here the CDR3 reads CASSPPIGQSADEQFF. CDR3 bases: TGCGCCAGCAGCCCCCCCATTGGCCAGTCCGCGGATGAGCAGTTCTTC.

The chain links TRBV5-1 to TRBJ2-2, with TRBD2 identical over 8 bases. Trimming cost V 4 bases and J 7 bases; bases outside gene matches: 9. This CDR3 contains 15 residues. Per the germline V gene, CDR1 is SGHRS and CDR2 is YFSETQ. CDR3 amino acids: CASSPRGGRLGELFF. The CDR3 DNA sequence: TGCGCCAGCAGCCCCCGGGGGGGCCGACTCGGGGAGCTGTTTTTT. The variable domain in full, completed from reference TRBV5-1 and TRBJ2-2, reads KAGVTQTPRYLIKTRGQQVTLSCSPISGHRSVSWYQQTPGQGLQFLFEYFSETQRNKGNFPGRFSGRQFSNSRSEMNVSTLELGDSALYLCASSPRGGRLGELFFGEGSRLTVL.